This T cell receptor (beta chain) emerged from a study of blood T cell repertoires in COVID-19. Background on the study: T cells, B-cell-depleted T cells, or PBMCs supplied cDNA or gDNA.

This clone was detected only once. Germline assignment: CDR1 SGHTA and CDR2 FQGNSA. This CDR3 region has 16 residues. The ends lost 8 bases at V and 4 bases at J; junction bases unmatched: 14. Original methodology: Amplification with reference gene primers provided the estimates of nucleated cell counts. The assay was immunoSEQ multiplex PCR, and TCRdb's table has in-frame clones only and misses some. D and trimming come from the DNA, and the V and J calls and clone size come from that table. The sample has 14,000 or so clones, more than 80% seen once. The sample comprised peripheral blood. The receptor was derived from a man aged 50-60 years with active COVID-19. The J gene is TRBJ2-5, the V gene TRBV7-2; TRBD2 matches 9 bases. The CDR3 reads CASGVSGRGGGETQYF. CDR3 sequence (DNA): TGTGCCAGCGGAGTTAGCGGGAGAGGAGGAGGAGAGACCCAGTACTTC.